The entry that follows covers one T cell receptor beta chain sequence. These data originate in a study of blood T cells in healthy people across ages. A J-beta primer mix and a sample-barcoded 5' primer were used in a second PCR of about 7 to 12 cycles. TCRdb fed the 5' RACE reads into MiXCR, producing one record per CDR3 protein. The sample includes 800,000 or so distinct CDR3 sequences, roughly 25% of them seen just once. The CDR3 contains 15 residues. V lost 4 bases and J 7 bases, leaving 16 bases between the germline ends. CDR1 is SGHDN and CDR2 is FVKESK in the germline V gene. Another study also made use of these data, one on T cells of mothers and their children.

This clonotype was sampled from a boy younger than 18 in good health. Sequencing input: blood. The chain links TRBV14 to TRBJ2-2, with TRBD1 as a possible D gene (5 bases). This CDR3 reads CASSPLQVHGGELFF. CDR3 bases: TGTGCCAGCAGCCCGTTACAGGTCCACGGCGGGGAGCTGTTTTTT.